This record covers a single TCR beta chain. Other DNA sequences within the sample encode an identical CDR3. This specimen belongs to a study of blood T cell repertoires in COVID-19. The CDR3 has 17 amino acids. Germline CDR1 and CDR2: KGHSH and LQKENI. J was trimmed by 3 bases and V by 3 bases; bases with no gene match: 5. Per the original data handling: Scientists estimated how many nucleated cells there were by amplifying reference gene primers. Assay: immunoSEQ multiplex PCR; the TCRdb copy retains only in-frame clones and omits some. The DNA was the basis for D and trimming; V, J and clone size are from that table. The sample lists a few hundred thousand clones; roughly nine tenths were seen once. Allocation to cohorts depended on clinical history reported by the participants. Recovered status in Cohort 3 required two negative PCRs, clearance, or symptom resolution.

The chain carries TRBV18 and TRBJ2-3, with 14 bases matching TRBD2. The material sequenced was PBMCs or T cells enriched from blood (not recorded which). The clonotype comes from a young man who had recovered from COVID-19. DNA for the CDR3: TGTGCCAGCTCACCCGGGACTAGCGGGAGTGGGACAGATACGCAGTATTTT. It yields the protein CASSPGTSGSGTDTQYF. The whole variable domain, filled in from reference TRBV18 and TRBJ2-3, reads NAGVMQNPRHLVRRRGQEARLRCSPMKGHSHVYWYRQLPEEGLKFMVYLQKENIIDESGMPKERFSAEFPKEGPSILRIQQVVRGDSAAYFCASSPGTSGSGTDTQYFGPGTRLTVL.